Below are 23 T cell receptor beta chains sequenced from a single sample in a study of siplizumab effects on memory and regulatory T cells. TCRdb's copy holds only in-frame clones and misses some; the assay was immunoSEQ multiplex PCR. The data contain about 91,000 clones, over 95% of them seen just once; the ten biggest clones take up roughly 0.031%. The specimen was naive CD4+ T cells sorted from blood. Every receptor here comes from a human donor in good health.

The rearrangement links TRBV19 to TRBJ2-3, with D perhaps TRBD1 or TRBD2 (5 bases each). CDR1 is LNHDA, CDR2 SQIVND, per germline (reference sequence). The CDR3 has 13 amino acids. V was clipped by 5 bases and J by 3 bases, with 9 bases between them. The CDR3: CASSGGSTDTQYF. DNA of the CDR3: TGTGCCAGTAGTGGGGGATCTACAGATACGCAGTATTTT.

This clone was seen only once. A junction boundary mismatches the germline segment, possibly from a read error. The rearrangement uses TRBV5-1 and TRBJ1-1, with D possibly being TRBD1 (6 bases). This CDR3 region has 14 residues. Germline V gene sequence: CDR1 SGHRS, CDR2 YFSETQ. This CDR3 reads CASSTGTEGTESFF. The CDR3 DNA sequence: TGCGCCAGCAGCACAGGGACCGAGGGGACTGAATCTTTCTTT.

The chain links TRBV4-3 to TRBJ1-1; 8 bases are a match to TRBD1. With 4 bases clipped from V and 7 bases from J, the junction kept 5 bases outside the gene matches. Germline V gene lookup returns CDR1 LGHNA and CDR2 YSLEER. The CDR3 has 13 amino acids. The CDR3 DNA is TGCGCCAGCAGCCCGAGACAGGGGTATGAAGCTTTCTTT. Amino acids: CASSPRQGYEAFF.

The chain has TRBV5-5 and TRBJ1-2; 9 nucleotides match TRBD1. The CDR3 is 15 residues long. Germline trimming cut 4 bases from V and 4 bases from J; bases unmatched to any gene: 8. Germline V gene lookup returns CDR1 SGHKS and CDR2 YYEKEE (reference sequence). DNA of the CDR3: TGTGCCAGCAGCAAGACAGGGGGTCTTGGCTATGGCTACACCTTC. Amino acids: CASSKTGGLGYGYTF.

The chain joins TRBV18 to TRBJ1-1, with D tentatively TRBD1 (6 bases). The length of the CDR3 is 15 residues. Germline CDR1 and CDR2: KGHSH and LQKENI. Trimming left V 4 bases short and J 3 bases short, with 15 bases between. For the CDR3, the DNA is TGTGCCAGCTCACTAACCGGGACATCAGACACTGAAGCTTTCTTT. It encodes CASSLTGTSDTEAFF.

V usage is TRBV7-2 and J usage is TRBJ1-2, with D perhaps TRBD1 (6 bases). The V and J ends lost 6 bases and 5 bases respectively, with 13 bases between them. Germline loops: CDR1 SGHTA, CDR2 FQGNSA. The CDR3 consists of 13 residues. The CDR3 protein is CASSLGQSYGYTF. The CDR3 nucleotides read TGTGCCAGCAGTCTCGGACAGTCATATGGCTACACCTTC.

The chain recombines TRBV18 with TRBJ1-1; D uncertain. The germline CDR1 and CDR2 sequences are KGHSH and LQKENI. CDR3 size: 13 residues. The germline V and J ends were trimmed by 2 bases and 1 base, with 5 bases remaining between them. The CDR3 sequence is CASSPTGNTEAFF. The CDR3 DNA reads TGTGCCAGCTCACCAACGGGGAACACTGAAGCTTTCTTT.

The CDR3 reads CASSQTGGNTIYF. The CDR3 DNA reads as TGTGCCAGCAGCCAAACAGGGGGAAACACCATATATTTT. This chain uses TRBV7-2 with TRBJ1-3; D possibly corresponds to TRBD1 (6 bases). Germline values: CDR1 SGHTA, CDR2 FQGNSA. The CDR3 covers 13 residues. Trimming shortened V by 5 bases and J by 4 bases, and 9 bases separated the two germline ends. Supplemented by reference TRBV7-2 and TRBJ1-3, the full variable domain reads GAGVSQSPSNKVTEKGKDVELRCDPISGHTALYWYRQSLGQGLEFLIYFQGNSAPDKSGLPSDRFSAERTGGSVSTLTIQRTQQEDSAVYLCASSQTGGNTIYFGEGSWLTVV.

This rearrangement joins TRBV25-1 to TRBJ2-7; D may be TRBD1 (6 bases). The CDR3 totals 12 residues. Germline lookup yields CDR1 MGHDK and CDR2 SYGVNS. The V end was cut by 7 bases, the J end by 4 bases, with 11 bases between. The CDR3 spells CASTRTGYEQYF. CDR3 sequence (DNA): TGTGCCAGCACGCGAACAGGGTACGAGCAGTACTTC.

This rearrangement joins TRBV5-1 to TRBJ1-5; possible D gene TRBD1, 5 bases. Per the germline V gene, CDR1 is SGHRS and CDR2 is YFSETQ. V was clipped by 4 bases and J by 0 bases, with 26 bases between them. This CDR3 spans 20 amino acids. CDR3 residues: CASSNFLGPKAGYSNQPQHF. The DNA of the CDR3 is TGCGCCAGCAGCAACTTTCTGGGACCGAAGGCTGGATATAGCAATCAGCCCCAGCATTTT.

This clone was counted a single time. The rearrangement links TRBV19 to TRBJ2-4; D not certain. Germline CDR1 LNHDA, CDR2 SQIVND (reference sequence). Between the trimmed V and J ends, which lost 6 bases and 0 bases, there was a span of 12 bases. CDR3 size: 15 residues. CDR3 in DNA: TGTGCCAGTAGATCTACAAAACTAGCCAAAAACATTCAGTACTTC. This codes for CASRSTKLAKNIQYF.

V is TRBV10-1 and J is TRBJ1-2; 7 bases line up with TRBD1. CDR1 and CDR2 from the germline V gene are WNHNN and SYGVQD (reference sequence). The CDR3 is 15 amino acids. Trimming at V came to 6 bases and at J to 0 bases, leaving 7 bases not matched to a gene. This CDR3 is CASRYQGGSNYGYTF. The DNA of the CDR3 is TGCGCCAGCAGATATCAGGGGGGCTCTAACTATGGCTACACCTTC.

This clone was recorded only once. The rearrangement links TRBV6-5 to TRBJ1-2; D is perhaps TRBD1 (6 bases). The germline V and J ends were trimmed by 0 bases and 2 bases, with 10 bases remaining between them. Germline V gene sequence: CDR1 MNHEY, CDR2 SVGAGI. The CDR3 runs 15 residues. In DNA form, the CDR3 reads TGTGCCAGCAGTTACTCTGGACAGACGAACTATGGCTACACCTTC. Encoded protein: CASSYSGQTNYGYTF.

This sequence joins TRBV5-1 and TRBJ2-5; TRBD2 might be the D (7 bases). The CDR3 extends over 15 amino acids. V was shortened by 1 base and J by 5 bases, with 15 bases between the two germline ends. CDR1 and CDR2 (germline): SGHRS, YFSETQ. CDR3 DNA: TGCGCCAGCAGCTTGCCGGGGGGCATGGGGGAGACCCAGTACTTC. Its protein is CASSLPGGMGETQYF. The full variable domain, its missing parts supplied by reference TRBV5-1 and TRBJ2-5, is KAGVTQTPRYLIKTRGQQVTLSCSPISGHRSVSWYQQTPGQGLQFLFEYFSETQRNKGNFPGRFSGRQFSNSRSEMNVSTLELGDSALYLCASSLPGGMGETQYFGPGTRLLVL.

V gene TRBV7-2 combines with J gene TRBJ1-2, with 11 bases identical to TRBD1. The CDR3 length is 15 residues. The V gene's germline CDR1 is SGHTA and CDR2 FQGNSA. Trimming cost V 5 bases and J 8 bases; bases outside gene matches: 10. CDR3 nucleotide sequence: TGTGCCAGCAGCATAACCCGGACAGGGGGCCGAGGCTACACCTTC. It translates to CASSITRTGGRGYTF.

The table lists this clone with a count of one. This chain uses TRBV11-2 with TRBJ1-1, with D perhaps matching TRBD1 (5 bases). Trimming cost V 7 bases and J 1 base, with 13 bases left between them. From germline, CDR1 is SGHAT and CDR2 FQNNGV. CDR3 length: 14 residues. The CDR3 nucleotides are TGTGCCAGCACCGGGGTCGGGGGGAACACTGAAGCTTTCTTT. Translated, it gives CASTGVGGNTEAFF. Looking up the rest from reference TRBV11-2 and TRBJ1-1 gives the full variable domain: EAGVAQSPRYKIIEKRQSVAFWCNPISGHATLYWYQQILGQGPKLLIQFQNNGVVDDSQLPKDRFSAERLKGVDSTLKIQPAKLEDSAVYLCASTGVGGNTEAFFGQGTRLTVV.

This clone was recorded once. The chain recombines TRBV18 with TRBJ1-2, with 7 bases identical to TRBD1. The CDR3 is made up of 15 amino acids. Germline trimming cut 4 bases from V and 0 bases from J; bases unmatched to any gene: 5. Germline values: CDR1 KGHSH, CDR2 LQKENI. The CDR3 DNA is TGTGCCAGCTCACGCGGGACAGCTTCTAACTATGGCTACACCTTC. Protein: CASSRGTASNYGYTF.

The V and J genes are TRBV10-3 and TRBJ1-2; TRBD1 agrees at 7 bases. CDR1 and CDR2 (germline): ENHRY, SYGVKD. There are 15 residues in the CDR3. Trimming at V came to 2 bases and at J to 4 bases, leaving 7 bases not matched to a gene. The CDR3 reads CAISEAGAGGYGYTF. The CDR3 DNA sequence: TGTGCCATCAGTGAGGCCGGGGCAGGGGGCTATGGCTACACCTTC.

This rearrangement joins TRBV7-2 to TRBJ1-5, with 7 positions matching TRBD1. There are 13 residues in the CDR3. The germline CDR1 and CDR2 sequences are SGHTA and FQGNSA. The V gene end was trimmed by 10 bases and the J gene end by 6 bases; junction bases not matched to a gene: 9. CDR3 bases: TGTGCCACCGAGGAGACAGGGTTTCAGCCCCAGCATTTT. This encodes CATEETGFQPQHF.

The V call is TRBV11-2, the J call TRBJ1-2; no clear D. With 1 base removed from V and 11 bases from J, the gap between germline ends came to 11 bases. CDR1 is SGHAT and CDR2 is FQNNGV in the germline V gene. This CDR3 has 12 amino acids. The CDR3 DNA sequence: TGTGCCAGCAGCTTAGCTACGGTGAGGTACACCTTC. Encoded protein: CASSLATVRYTF.

The CDR3 nucleotides are TGTGCCAGCAGTTACTCTGGGGGGGCCTGGTACGAGCAGTACTTC. Its translation is CASSYSGGAWYEQYF. The chain combines TRBV6-6 with TRBJ2-7; possible D gene TRBD2, 7 bases. The length of the CDR3 is 15 residues. Per the germline V gene, CDR1 is MNHNY and CDR2 is SVGAGI (reference sequence). The ends were cut back, 0 bases at V and 4 bases at J, with 13 bases in the middle.

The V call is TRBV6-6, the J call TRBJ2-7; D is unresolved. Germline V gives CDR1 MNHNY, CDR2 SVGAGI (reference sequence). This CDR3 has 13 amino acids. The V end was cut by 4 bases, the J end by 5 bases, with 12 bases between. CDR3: CASSSSARHEQYF. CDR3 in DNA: TGTGCCAGCAGTTCCTCCGCGCGGCACGAGCAGTACTTC.

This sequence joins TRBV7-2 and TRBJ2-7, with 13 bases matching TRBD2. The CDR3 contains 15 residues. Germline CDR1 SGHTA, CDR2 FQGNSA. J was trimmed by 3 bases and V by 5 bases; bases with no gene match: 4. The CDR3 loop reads CASSIGTSGDYEQYF. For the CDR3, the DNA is TGTGCCAGCAGCATTGGGACTAGCGGGGACTACGAGCAGTACTTC.